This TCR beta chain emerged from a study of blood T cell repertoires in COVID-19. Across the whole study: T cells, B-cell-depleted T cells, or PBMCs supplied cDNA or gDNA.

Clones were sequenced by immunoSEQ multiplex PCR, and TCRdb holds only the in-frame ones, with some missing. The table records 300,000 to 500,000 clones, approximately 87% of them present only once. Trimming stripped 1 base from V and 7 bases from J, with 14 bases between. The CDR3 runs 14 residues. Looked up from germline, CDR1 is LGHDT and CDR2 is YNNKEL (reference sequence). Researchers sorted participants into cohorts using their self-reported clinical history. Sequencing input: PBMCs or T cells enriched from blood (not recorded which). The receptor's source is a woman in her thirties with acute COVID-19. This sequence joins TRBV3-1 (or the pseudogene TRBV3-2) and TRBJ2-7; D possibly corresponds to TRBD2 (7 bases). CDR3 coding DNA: TGTGCCAGCAGCCAAGTAGGGGGGGCGGGGGAGCAGTACTTC. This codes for CASSQVGGAGEQYF.